One T cell receptor (beta chain) is described in this entry. V was clipped by 5 bases and J by 2 bases; unmatched bases: 3. CDR1 and CDR2 (germline): MNHEY, SMNVEV (reference sequence). The CDR3 has 14 residues. Clones were read by immunoSEQ multiplex PCR, and TCRdb kept only the in-frame ones, dropping some. Of some 300,000 clones listed, about 90% are singletons. This sample was taken from a study of blood T cell repertoires in COVID-19. The sequence was obtained from a woman aged 45-60 years with COVID-19, enrolled during active disease. The chain joins TRBV27 to TRBJ2-5, with 9 nucleotides matching TRBD2. Sequences were obtained from peripheral blood. CDR3 in amino acids: CASSLAGQQETQYF. As DNA, the CDR3 is TGTGCCAGCAGTCTAGCGGGACAACAAGAGACCCAGTACTTC.